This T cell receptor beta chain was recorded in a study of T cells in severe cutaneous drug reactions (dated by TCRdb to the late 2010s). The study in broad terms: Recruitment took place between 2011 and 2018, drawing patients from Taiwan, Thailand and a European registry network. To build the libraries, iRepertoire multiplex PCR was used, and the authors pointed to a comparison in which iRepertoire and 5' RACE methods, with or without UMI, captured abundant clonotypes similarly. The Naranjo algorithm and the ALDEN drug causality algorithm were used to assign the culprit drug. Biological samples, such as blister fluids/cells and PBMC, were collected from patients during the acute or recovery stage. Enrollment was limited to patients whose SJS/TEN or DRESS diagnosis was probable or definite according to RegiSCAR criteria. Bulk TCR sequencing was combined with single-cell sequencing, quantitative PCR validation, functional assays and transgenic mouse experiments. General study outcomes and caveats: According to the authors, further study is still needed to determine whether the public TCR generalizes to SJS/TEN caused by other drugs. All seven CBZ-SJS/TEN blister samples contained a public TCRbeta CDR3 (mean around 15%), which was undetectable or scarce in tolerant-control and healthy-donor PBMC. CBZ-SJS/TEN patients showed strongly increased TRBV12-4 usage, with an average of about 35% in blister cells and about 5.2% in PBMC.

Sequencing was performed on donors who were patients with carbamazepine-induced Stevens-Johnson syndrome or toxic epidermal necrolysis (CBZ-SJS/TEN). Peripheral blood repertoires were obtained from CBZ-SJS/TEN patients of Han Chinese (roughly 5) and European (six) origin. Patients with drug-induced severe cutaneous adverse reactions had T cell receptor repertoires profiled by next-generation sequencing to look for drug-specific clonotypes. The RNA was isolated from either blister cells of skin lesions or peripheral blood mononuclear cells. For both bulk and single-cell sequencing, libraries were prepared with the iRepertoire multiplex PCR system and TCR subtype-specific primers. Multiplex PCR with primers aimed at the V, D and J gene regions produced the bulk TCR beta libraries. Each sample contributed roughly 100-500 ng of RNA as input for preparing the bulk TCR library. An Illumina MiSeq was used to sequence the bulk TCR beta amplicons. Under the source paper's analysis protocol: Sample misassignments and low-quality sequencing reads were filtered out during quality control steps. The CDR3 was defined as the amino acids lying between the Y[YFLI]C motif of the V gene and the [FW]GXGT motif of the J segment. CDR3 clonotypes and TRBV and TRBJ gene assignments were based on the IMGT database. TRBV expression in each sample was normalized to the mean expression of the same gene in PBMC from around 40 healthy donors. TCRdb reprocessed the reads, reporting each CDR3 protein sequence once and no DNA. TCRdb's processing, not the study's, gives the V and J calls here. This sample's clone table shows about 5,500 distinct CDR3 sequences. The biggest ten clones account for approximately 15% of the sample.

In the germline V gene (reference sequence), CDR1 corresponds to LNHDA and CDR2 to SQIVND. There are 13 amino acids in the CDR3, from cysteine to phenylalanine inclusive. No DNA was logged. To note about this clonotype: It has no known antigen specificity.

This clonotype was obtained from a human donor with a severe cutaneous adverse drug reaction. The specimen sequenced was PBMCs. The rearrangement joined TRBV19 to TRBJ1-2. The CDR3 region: CASSIGPIYGYTF. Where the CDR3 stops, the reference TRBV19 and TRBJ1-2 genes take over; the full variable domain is DGGITQSPKYLFRKEGQNVTLSCEQNLNHDAMYWYRQDPGQGLRLIYYSQIVNDFQKGDIAEGYSVSREKKESFPLTVTSAQKNPTAFYLCASSIGPIYGYTFGSGTRLTVV.